Following are 14 T cell receptor beta chains from one sample sequenced in a study of blood T cell repertoires in COVID-19. Clones were sequenced by immunoSEQ multiplex PCR, and TCRdb holds only the in-frame ones, with some missing. The sample contains approximately 82,000 clones, almost 85% of which appear only once. Sequences were obtained from peripheral blood. All receptors derive from a man aged 50-59 years with active or convalescent COVID-19.

The chain recombines TRBV7-9 with TRBJ1-1, with 9 bases matching TRBD1. The germline CDR1 and CDR2 sequences are SEHNR and FQNEAQ (reference sequence). The CDR3 has 14 residues. V shed 1 base and J 6 bases; nucleotides not matched to a gene: 3. CDR3 region: CASSLGTGVSEAFF. The CDR3 region has the DNA TGTGCCAGCAGCTTAGGGACAGGGGTTTCTGAAGCTTTCTTT.

The genes are TRBV19 and TRBJ1-5; TRBD1 is a possible D gene (6 bases). V was trimmed by 1 base and J by 2 bases, leaving 12 bases between them. The CDR3 spans 16 residues. Germline V CDR1 and CDR2: LNHDA, SQIVND (reference sequence). CDR3 DNA sequence: TGTGCCAGTAGTATAGGGGCGTCAGGGGGCAATCAGCCCCAGCATTTT. Its protein product is CASSIGASGGNQPQHF.

V gene TRBV11-3 combines with J gene TRBJ2-1, with D perhaps TRBD2 (6 bases). This CDR3 spans 14 amino acids. Trimming shortened V by 1 base and J by 8 bases, and 12 bases separated the two germline ends. Germline CDR1 reads SGHNT; CDR2 reads YENEEA. The chain's CDR3 is CASSLGGDGYEQFF. CDR3 in DNA: TGTGCCAGCAGCTTAGGGGGGGACGGGTATGAGCAGTTCTTC.

This clone occurred many times. The chain carries TRBV2 and TRBJ1-6; the D gene is possibly TRBD1 (6 bases). This CDR3 contains 13 residues. Germline-derived CDR1 and CDR2 are SNHLY and FYNNEI. With 6 bases removed from V and 10 bases from J, the gap between germline ends came to 13 bases. In nucleotides, the CDR3 is TGTGCCAGCAGGCTGACAGGCAACTCACCCCTCCACTTT. It yields the protein CASRLTGNSPLHF.

The chain has TRBV7-9 and TRBJ1-1; 11 bases line up with TRBD1. Germline V lookup: CDR1 SEHNR, CDR2 FQNEAQ (reference sequence). This CDR3 is built from 15 residues. The ends lost 3 bases at V and 10 bases at J; junction bases unmatched: 10. This chain's CDR3 is CASSFSMGQGEVAFF. As DNA, the CDR3 is TGTGCCAGCAGCTTTTCTATGGGACAGGGGGAAGTAGCTTTCTTT.

The chain employs TRBV12-3 or TRBV12-4 and TRBJ2-2; D might be TRBD1 (6 bases). The length of the CDR3 is 13 residues. The germline V and J ends were trimmed by 3 bases and 6 bases, with 8 bases remaining between them. The CDR3 reads CASSFSGAGELFF. In DNA form, the CDR3 reads TGTGCCAGCAGTTTCTCAGGGGCCGGGGAGCTGTTTTTT.

The chain employs TRBV19 and TRBJ2-3; the D gene is possibly TRBD2 (6 bases). The germline gives CDR1 LNHDA, CDR2 SQIVND (reference sequence). The V gene lost 5 bases and the J gene lost 0 bases, with 12 bases spanning the gap. The CDR3 runs 15 residues. The CDR3 bases are TGTGCCAGTAGTGAACGGGGGACTAGCACAGATACGCAGTATTTT. Encoded protein: CASSERGTSTDTQYF.

The rearrangement joins TRBV5-4 to TRBJ2-1, with D perhaps TRBD1 (7 bases). The CDR3 totals 15 residues. CDR1 is SGHNT and CDR2 is YYREEE in the germline V gene (reference sequence). The V end lost 0 bases, the J end lost 7 bases, and 14 bases lay between the germline ends. The CDR3 nucleotides read TGTGCCAGCAGCTTGGGCGGAGCAGGGGGGAATGAGCAGTTCTTC. Translating it yields CASSLGGAGGNEQFF.

V usage is TRBV24-1 and J usage is TRBJ2-1; 8 positions match TRBD1. The V gene end was trimmed by 0 bases and the J gene end by 3 bases; junction bases not matched to a gene: 15. Germline V gene lookup returns CDR1 KGHDR and CDR2 SFDVKD. CDR3 length: 20 amino acids. This CDR3 reads CATSDLYPDHDRGLYNEQFF. The CDR3 DNA follows: TGTGCCACCAGTGATTTGTACCCAGACCATGACAGGGGTCTCTACAATGAGCAGTTCTTC.

V is TRBV24-1 and J is TRBJ2-2; TRBD1 matches 9 bases. The germline V gene has CDR1 KGHDR and CDR2 SFDVKD. J was trimmed by 5 bases and V by 3 bases; bases with no gene match: 6. The CDR3 extends over 16 amino acids. As DNA, the CDR3 is TGTGCCACCAGTGATCCCGGGACAGGGCAAACCGGGGAGCTGTTTTTT. This sequence encodes CATSDPGTGQTGELFF.

The V and J genes are TRBV18 and TRBJ1-6, with D possibly being TRBD1 (6 bases). Per germline, CDR1 KGHSH and CDR2 LQKENI. The CDR3 length is 15 residues. Trimming removed 3 bases at V and 10 bases at J, with 16 bases between. CDR3 coding DNA: TGTGCCAGCTCACCCCGCGACAGGAAGGGGTCACCCCTCCACTTT. Protein: CASSPRDRKGSPLHF.

The V gene is TRBV15, the J gene TRBJ2-1, with unresolved D. The V gene's germline CDR1 is LNHNV and CDR2 YYDKDF (reference sequence). The CDR3 length is 15 residues. Trimming pared 6 bases from V and 0 bases from J, leaving 12 bases between. In DNA, the CDR3 is TGTGCCACCAGACGAAGCTGGAGCTCCTACAATGAGCAGTTCTTC. Protein: CATRRSWSSYNEQFF.

The chain uses TRBV2 and TRBJ1-4; no firm D call. This CDR3 has 15 amino acids. The germline V gene has CDR1 SNHLY and CDR2 FYNNEI. Trimming cost V 6 bases and J 2 bases, with 13 bases left between them. The CDR3 region is CASSNGRTTNEKLFF. CDR3 coding DNA: TGTGCCAGCAGCAATGGGAGGACGACTAATGAAAAACTGTTTTTT.

The chain recombines TRBV28 with TRBJ1-6; D might be TRBD1 (6 bases). Trimming pared 4 bases from V and 12 bases from J, leaving 22 bases between. The CDR3 extends over 16 amino acids. In germline, CDR1 is MDHEN, CDR2 SYDVKM. The CDR3 here is CASSSPPAGAVVPLHF. The CDR3 DNA reads as TGTGCCAGCAGTTCCCCCCCGGCGGGGGCCGTAGTACCCCTCCACTTT.